A single T cell receptor beta chain is shown here with its context. What antigen it recognizes has not been identified. Base qualities are missing; no much larger clone stands one base away. TCRbeta CDR3 regions were amplified from genomic DNA using the immunoSEQ Assay, a bias-controlled multiplex PCR. The paper's data handling went like this. The number of nucleated cells in each sample was estimated by amplification of reference gene primers within the assay. Sequence reads were collapsed and filtered to measure the absolute abundance of every unique TCRbeta CDR3 rearrangement. For each sample, productive Simpson clonality was calculated as the square root of Simpson's diversity index across productive rearrangements. The source is immuneACCESS, and TCRdb retained only in-frame sequences with V and J called. Part of the clones is not carried over; for the studies checked, unresolved V genes explain less than half of this, and the remainder is unexplained. V, J and clone size reflect that table, while D and trimming were determined from the DNA. Here the sample has fewer than 350,000 clones; about nine tenths occur a single time. The ten largest clones add up to roughly 5.2% of the sample.

The sample originates from a study of blood T cell repertoires in COVID-19 (dated by TCRdb to 2020 to 2021). Concerning the study at large: Collaborator samples came from the United States, Italy and Spain and covered acute and convalescent phases of COVID-19. Nearly every sample came with metadata listing a de-identified subject ID, COVID-19 status, age in years and sex. Where available, HLA class I and class II types were taken from metadata supplied by the sample provider and were not determined by assay-based typing. Subjects who had been exposed to COVID-19, were actively infected with it, or had recovered from it provided the deeply sampled blood TCRbeta repertoires that made up the dataset. The samples were drawn from two sources: the first 160 participants of the ongoing ImmuneRACE study, and 950 to 1,500 subjects contributed by 6 global collaborators. The prospective study material was composed of cDNA or gDNA derived from T cells, B-cell-depleted T cells, or PBMCs. The repertoires were released in a freely available public database meant as a resource for research on the immune response to SARS-CoV-2.

What the study reported, not specific to this receptor: The amount of clinical and demographic metadata varied by source and participant and was provided uncurated.

Enrolling through a virtual design, the prospective study's participants ranged in age from roughly 18 to 100 years and lived across 24 United States geographic areas. Cohort assignment in the prospective study relied on participant-reported clinical history from a screening survey and a study questionnaire. Recovered participants in ImmuneRACE Cohort 3 were defined as having two consecutive negative NP/OP PCR tests, clearance from a healthcare professional, or resolution of symptoms. In the prospective study, mobile phlebotomists collected whole blood, serum and a nasopharyngeal or oropharyngeal swab from each participant. Additional blood draws and questionnaires over an approximately two-month period could optionally be provided by prospective study participants. Prospective study blood samples were shipped either frozen or at room temperature before DNA extraction. For this chain, trimming is 3 bases at the V end and 4 bases at the J end, and the number of junction bases without a gene match is 16. The CDR3 contains 18 residues, cysteine and phenylalanine counted. The sequence is cut down to CDR3 DNA, 54 bases in frame from base 1. According to the germline V gene, CDR1 reads SNHLY and CDR2 reads FYNNEI.

Recombination connected TRBV2 to TRBJ1-2, and 8 bases in between align with TRBD1. Sequences were obtained from PBMCs or T cells enriched from blood (not recorded which). The TCR sequence derives from a man aged 60-69 years who had recovered from COVID-19. The CDR3: CASSDGGKGQVGFYGYTF. The bases read TGTGCCAGCAGTGATGGTGGTAAGGGACAGGTTGGCTTCTATGGCTACACCTTC.